One and the same sample provided the 2 T cell receptor beta chains below, sequenced in a study of cytomegalovirus exposure and HLA in healthy donors. Amplification used 60 Vbeta primers and 13 Jbeta primers. Method: immunoSEQ multiplex PCR; TCRdb's copy keeps in-frame clones and lacks some. The repertoire holds approximately 140,000 clones, with around 80% as singletons. Input material: PBMCs. Receptors were obtained from a woman between 40 and 50 years old in good health and CMV-seronegative.

This clone was found a few times. V usage is TRBV29-1 and J usage is TRBJ1-1; a possible D gene is TRBD1 (5 bases). Trimming shortened V by 1 base and J by 5 bases, and 11 bases separated the two germline ends. CDR3 length: 13 amino acids. The germline gives CDR1 SQVTM, CDR2 ANQGSEA. For the CDR3, the DNA is TGCAGCGTTGAAGGAAGGGGTGGAACTGAAGCTTTCTTT. Protein product: CSVEGRGGTEAFF.

This chain links TRBV5-1 with TRBJ2-7, with D tentatively TRBD2 (6 bases). CDR3 length: 14 amino acids. The V gene lost 4 bases and the J gene lost 5 bases, with 16 bases spanning the gap. CDR1 is SGHRS, CDR2 YFSETQ, per germline. The DNA for the CDR3 is TGCGCCAGCAGCGAGACTAGTCCGCTGGACGAGCAGTACTTC. It is translated as CASSETSPLDEQYF.